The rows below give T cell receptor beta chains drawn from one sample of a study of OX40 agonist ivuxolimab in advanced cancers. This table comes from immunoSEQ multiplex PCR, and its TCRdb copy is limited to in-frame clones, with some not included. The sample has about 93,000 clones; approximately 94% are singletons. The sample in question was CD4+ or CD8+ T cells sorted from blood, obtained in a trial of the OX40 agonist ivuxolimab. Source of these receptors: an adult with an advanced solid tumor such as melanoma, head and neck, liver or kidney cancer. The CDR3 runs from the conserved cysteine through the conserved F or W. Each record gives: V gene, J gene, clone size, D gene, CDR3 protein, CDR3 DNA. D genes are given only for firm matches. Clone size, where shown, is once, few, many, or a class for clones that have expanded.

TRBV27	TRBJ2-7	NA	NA	CASSFSHSYEQYF	TGTGCCAGCAGTTTTTCACACTCCTACGAGCAGTACTTC
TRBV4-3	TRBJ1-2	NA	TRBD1	CASSLGTGVGYTF	TGCGCCAGCAGCCTCGGGACAGGGGTAGGCTACACCTTC
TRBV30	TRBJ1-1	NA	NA	CAWSDQVEAFF	TGTGCCTGGAGTGATCAGGTTGAAGCTTTCTTT
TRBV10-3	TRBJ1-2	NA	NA	CAIRTSNGGYTF	TGTGCCATCAGGACATCGAACGGTGGCTACACCTTC
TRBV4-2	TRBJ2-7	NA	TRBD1	CASSQEGTGFYEQYF	TGTGCCAGCAGCCAAGAAGGGACAGGGTTCTACGAGCAGTACTTC
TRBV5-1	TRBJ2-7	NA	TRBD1	CASSLRGLTYEQYF	TGCGCCAGCAGCCTCAGGGGGCTCACCTACGAGCAGTACTTC
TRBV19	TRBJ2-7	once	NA	CASSDRTLSYEQYF	TGTGCCAGTTCAGACCGAACACTCTCCTACGAGCAGTACTTC
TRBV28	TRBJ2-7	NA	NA	CASRGGAFYEQYF	TGTGCCTCCAGGGGGGGAGCATTCTACGAGCAGTACTTC
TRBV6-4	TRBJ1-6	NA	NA	CASRMEGGMDSPLHF	TGTGCCAGCAGGATGGAAGGGGGAATGGATTCACCCCTCCACTTT
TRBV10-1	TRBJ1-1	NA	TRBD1	CASSETTGMSGAFF	TGCGCCAGCAGTGAGACGACAGGGATGAGTGGAGCTTTCTTT
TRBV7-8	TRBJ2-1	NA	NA	CASSLGGTDAQFF	TGTGCCAGCAGCTTAGGCGGGACTGATGCTCAGTTCTTC
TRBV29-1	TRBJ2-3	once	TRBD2	CSVGPGTSGGQSDTQYF	TGCAGCGTGGGTCCCGGGACTAGCGGGGGGCAGTCAGATACGCAGTATTTT
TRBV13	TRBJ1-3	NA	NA	CASSLGQDTTLSGNTIYF	TGTGCCAGCAGCTTGGGGCAGGACACTACCCTCTCTGGAAACACCATATATTTT
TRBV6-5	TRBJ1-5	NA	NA	CASSAPGGLGQPQHF	TGTGCCAGCAGTGCCCCCGGGGGGCTGGGTCAGCCCCAGCATTTT
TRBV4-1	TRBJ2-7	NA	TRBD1	CASSPIQGQYEQYF	TGCGCCAGCAGCCCGATACAGGGACAGTACGAGCAGTACTTC
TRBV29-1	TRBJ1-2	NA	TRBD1	CSVGARGRIYGYTF	TGCAGCGTTGGAGCCAGGGGGCGCATCTATGGCTACACCTTC
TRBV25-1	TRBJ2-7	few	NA	CASSAAYEQYF	TGTGCCAGCAGTGCCGCCTACGAGCAGTACTTC
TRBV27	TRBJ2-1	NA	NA	CASSLTGGRAYNEQFF	TGTGCCAGCAGTCTTACAGGGGGGAGGGCCTACAATGAGCAGTTCTTC
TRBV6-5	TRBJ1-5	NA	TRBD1	CASSSSTGVQPQHF	TGTGCCAGCAGTTCCTCGACAGGGGTGCAGCCCCAGCATTTT
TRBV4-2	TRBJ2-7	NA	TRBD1	CASSLEGQGREQYF	TGTGCCAGCAGCTTGGAGGGACAGGGCCGCGAGCAGTACTTC
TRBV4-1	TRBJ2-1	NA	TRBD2	CASSPLLAGAVNEQFF	TGCGCCAGCAGCCCCTTACTAGCGGGAGCGGTCAATGAGCAGTTCTTC
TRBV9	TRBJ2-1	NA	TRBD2	CASSVPMGTSGNYNEQFF	TGTGCCAGCAGCGTCCCGATGGGGACTAGCGGGAATTACAATGAGCAGTTCTTC
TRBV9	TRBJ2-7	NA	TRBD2	CASSEAGVTYEQYF	TGTGCCAGCAGCGAGGCGGGAGTGACCTACGAGCAGTACTTC
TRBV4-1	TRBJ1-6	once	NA	CASSPGTLNSPLHF	TGCGCCAGCAGCCCAGGGACTCTTAATTCACCCCTCCACTTT
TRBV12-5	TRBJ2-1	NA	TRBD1	CASGPGTGGSYNEQFF	TGTGCTAGTGGACCCGGGACAGGGGGCTCCTACAATGAGCAGTTCTTC
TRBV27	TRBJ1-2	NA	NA	CASSLIGQVFNYGYTF	TGTGCCAGCAGTTTAATAGGACAAGTCTTTAACTATGGCTACACCTTC
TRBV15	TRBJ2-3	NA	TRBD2	CATLPPGGPTDTQYF	TGTGCCACCCTCCCCCCGGGGGGTCCCACAGATACGCAGTATTTT
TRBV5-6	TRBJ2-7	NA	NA	CASSLSYPGQLYEQYF	TGTGCCAGCAGCTTGAGCTACCCGGGACAACTCTACGAGCAGTACTTC
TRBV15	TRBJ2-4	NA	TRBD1	CATSSRDRAVAKNIQYF	TGTGCCACCAGCAGCCGGGACAGGGCCGTAGCCAAAAACATTCAGTACTTC
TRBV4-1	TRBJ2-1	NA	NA	CASSQVKVSYNEQFF	TGCGCCAGCAGCCAAGTGAAGGTCTCCTACAATGAGCAGTTCTTC
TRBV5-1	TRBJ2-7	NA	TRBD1	CASSLVGTGEYEQYF	TGCGCCAGCAGCTTGGTCGGGACAGGGGAGTACGAGCAGTACTTC
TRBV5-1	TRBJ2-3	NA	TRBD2	CASSSGLAGSTDTQYF	TGCGCCAGCAGCTCAGGACTAGCGGGAAGCACAGATACGCAGTATTTT
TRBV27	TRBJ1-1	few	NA	CASSESVNTEAFF	TGTGCCAGCAGCGAGAGTGTCAACACTGAAGCTTTCTTT
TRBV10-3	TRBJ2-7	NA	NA	CAISESSGPYEQYF	TGTGCCATCAGTGAGTCGTCTGGCCCCTACGAGCAGTACTTC
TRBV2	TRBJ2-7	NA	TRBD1	CASSPRDSAYEQYF	TGTGCCAGCAGTCCCCGGGACAGTGCCTACGAGCAGTACTTC
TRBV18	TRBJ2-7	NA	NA	CASSPGTFSYEQYF	TGTGCCAGCTCACCAGGGACATTCTCCTACGAGCAGTACTTC
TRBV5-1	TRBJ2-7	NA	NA	CASTYGSGSYEQYF	TGCGCCAGCACCTATGGGTCGGGCTCCTACGAGCAGTACTTC
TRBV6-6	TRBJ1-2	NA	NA	CASSYGRDASYGYTF	TGTGCCAGCAGTTACGGCAGGGACGCAAGCTATGGCTACACCTTC
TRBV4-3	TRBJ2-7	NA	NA	CASSPVGAAYEQYF	TGCGCCAGCAGCCCGGTTGGGGCCGCCTACGAGCAGTACTTC
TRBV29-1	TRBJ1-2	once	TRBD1	CSVSGTGAGGYTF	TGCAGCGTGTCCGGGACAGGGGCTGGGGGCTACACCTTC
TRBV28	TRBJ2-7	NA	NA	CASSRGHSYEQYF	TGTGCCAGCAGCAGGGGACACTCCTACGAGCAGTACTTC
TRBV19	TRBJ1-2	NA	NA	CASSPGPSSYGYTF	TGTGCCAGTAGCCCAGGGCCCTCTAGCTATGGCTACACCTTC
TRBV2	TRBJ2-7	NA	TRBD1	CASTGTGIYEQYF	TGTGCCAGCACCGGGACAGGAATCTACGAGCAGTACTTC
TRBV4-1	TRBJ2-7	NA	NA	CASSPGGTGGYEQYF	TGCGCCAGCAGCCCGGGGGGAACAGGGGGCTACGAGCAGTACTTC
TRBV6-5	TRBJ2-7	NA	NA	CASSYGQPYEQYF	TGTGCCAGCAGTTACGGGCAGCCCTACGAGCAGTACTTC
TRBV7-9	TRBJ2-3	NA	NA	CASTAPRAESTDTQYF	TGTGCCAGCACCGCCCCGAGAGCGGAGAGCACAGATACGCAGTATTTT
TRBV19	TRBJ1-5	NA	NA	CASSIDQGNQPQHF	TGTGCCAGTAGTATTGACCAGGGGAATCAGCCCCAGCATTTT
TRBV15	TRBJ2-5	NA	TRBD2	CATSRLAGDRETQYF	TGTGCCACCAGCAGGCTAGCGGGGGATCGAGAGACCCAGTACTTC
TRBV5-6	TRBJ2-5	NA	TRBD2	CASSLRLARETQYF	TGTGCCAGCAGCTTGCGACTAGCAAGAGAGACCCAGTACTTC
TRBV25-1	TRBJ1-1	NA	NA	CASSVIDMRVGAFF	TGTGCCAGCAGTGTTATAGACATGCGTGTGGGAGCTTTCTTT
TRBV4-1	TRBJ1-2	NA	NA	CASSQSTGYYGYTF	TGCGCCAGCAGCCAGTCAACAGGGTACTATGGCTACACCTTC
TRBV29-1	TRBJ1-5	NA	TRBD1	CSGTGGLQPQHF	TGCAGCGGTACAGGGGGCCTTCAGCCCCAGCATTTT
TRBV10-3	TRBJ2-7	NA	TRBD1	CAISEPGTGPSSYEQYF	TGTGCCATCAGTGAACCCGGGACAGGGCCTAGCTCCTACGAGCAGTACTTC
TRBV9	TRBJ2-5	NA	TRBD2	CASSPWGGQETQYF	TGTGCCAGCAGCCCGTGGGGGGGGCAAGAGACCCAGTACTTC
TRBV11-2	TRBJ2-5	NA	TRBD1	CASSLGSGGAETQYF	TGTGCCAGCAGCTTAGGTTCAGGGGGCGCGGAGACCCAGTACTTC